This TCR beta chain was observed in a study of blood T cells in healthy people across ages. Broader study findings: It was not possible, with unsorted PBMCs, to conclusively compare naive and antigen-experienced cells. Diversity figures based on one million T cells were deemed too low.

About this clonotype itself: As yet, its antigen is unknown.

A second PCR, run for about 6 to 11 cycles, used a sample-barcoded 5' primer plus a J-beta primer mix. Using its own MiXCR run on the 5' RACE reads, TCRdb lists one record per CDR3 protein. Among hundreds of thousands of distinct CDR3 sequences listed, about 30% were seen once. The sequenced material came from blood. This receptor was obtained from a woman of 80 years or more in good health.

CDR3 coding DNA: TGCGCCAGCAGCTCGCGTGGCAGGGTCTACGAGCAGTACTTC. Protein product: CASSSRGRVYEQYF. The gene calls are TRBV5-1 and TRBJ2-7, with D possibly TRBD1 on 5 matching bases. The CDR3 runs to 14 residues. V lost 3 bases and J 3 bases, leaving 13 bases between the germline ends. The germline V gene has CDR1 SGHRS and CDR2 YFSETQ.